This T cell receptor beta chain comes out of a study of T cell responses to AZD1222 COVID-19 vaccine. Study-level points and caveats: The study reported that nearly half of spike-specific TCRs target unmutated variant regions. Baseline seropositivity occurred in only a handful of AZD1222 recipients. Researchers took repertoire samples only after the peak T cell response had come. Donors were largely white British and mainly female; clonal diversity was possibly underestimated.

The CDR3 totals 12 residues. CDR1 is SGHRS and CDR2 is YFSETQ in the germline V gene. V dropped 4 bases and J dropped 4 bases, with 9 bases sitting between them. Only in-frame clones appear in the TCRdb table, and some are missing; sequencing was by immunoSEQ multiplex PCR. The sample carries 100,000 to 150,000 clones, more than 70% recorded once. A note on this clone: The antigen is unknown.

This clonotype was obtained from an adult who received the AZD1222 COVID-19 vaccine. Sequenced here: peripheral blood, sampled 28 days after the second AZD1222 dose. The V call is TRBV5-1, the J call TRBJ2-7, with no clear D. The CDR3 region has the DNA TGCGCCAGCAGCCGAGACATTTACGAGCAGTACTTC. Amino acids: CASSRDIYEQYF.